This T cell receptor (beta chain) was captured in a study of technical replicates of blood from a few donors. Produced via immunoSEQ multiplex PCR; TCRdb's table is partial and in-frame only. The table has nearly 80,000 clones, nearly 95% seen once; the top ten hold over 0.35%. The germline V and J ends were trimmed by 3 bases and 2 bases, with 11 bases remaining between them. The CDR3 is 14 residues long. The germline V gene encodes CDR1 MGHRA and CDR2 YSYEKL. This clonotype originated in a human donor in good health. This chain uses TRBV4-1 with TRBJ2-7; TRBD1 is a possible D gene (6 bases). Sequencing input: T cells isolated from PBMCs. CDR3 residues: CASSHWGQTYEQYF. The DNA of the CDR3 is TGCGCCAGCAGCCATTGGGGACAAACCTACGAGCAGTACTTC.